This TCR beta chain was captured by sequencing in a study of T cell responses to AZD1222 COVID-19 vaccine. This clone showed up just a few times. Its specificity is not known. Notes on the study in general: Variant regions that are unmutated are reportedly the target of nearly half of spike-specific TCRs.

Sequenced by immunoSEQ multiplex PCR; TCRdb stores in-frame clones only, minus some. Altogether 35,000 to 45,000 clones are present, approximately 88% being singletons, with the ten largest covering over 15%. This CDR3 is built from 16 residues. Germline values: CDR1 SGDLS, CDR2 YYNGEE. Trimming cost V 1 base and J 0 bases, with 11 bases left between them. V is TRBV9 and J is TRBJ1-3; D is unresolved. The input for sequencing was peripheral blood, taken 28 days after the second AZD1222 dose. This receptor was obtained from an adult who received the AZD1222 COVID-19 vaccine. The CDR3 bases are TGTGCCAGCAGCGTATCAGGATTAAGCTCTGGAAACACCATATATTTT. Encoded protein: CASSVSGLSSGNTIYF.